This paragraph covers one TCR beta chain sequence. The antigen remains unidentified. This specimen belongs to a study of cytomegalovirus exposure and HLA in healthy donors. Study-wide findings and caveats: Most TCRs appeared rarely, but some public TCRs recurred in many donors. It is likely that the observed cluster of highly shared sequence variants was a sequencing artifact. Testing in vitro showed a few CMV-associated chains specific for CMV antigens. A later analysis linked a missense DCLRE1C variant to TCR beta V- and J-gene trimming.

The CDR3 has 18 residues. Deletions cut 2 bases from V and 5 bases from J, with 24 bases between. Germline V lookup: CDR1 LGHNT, CDR2 FRNRAP. Amplification used 60 Vbeta primers and 13 Jbeta primers. Only in-frame clones appear in the TCRdb table, and some are missing; sequencing was by immunoSEQ multiplex PCR. Of some 90,000 clones in the sample, roughly 86% were seen once. This sequence joins TRBV12-5 and TRBJ1-2; unclear D gene. The receptor was derived from a human donor in good health. Specimen: PBMCs. CDR3 loop: CASGLSSGKAQGGYGYTF. CDR3 DNA: TGTGCTAGTGGTTTGTCATCGGGGAAGGCCCAAGGAGGGTATGGCTACACCTTC.